This T cell receptor beta chain was sequenced during a study of CD8+CD57+ T cells in acquired aplastic anemia. V trimming: 4 bases; J trimming: 8 bases; junction bases outside the gene matches: 5. The CDR3 length is 13 residues. Germline V CDR1 and CDR2: SGHAT, FQNNGV. The study profiled TCR beta VDJ and CDR3 using genomic DNA as template. MiXCR, run by TCRdb on the reads, gives a single entry per CDR3 protein. The sample consists of under 200,000 distinct CDR3 sequences, 35% to 55% of them appearing once. This rearrangement joins TRBV11-2 to TRBJ1-2; 9 bases are a match to TRBD1. The sequenced material came from sorted CD4+, CD8+, or CD8+CD57+ T cells (not recorded which) from PBMCs. This clonotype originated in a human donor in good health. The CDR3 nucleotides are TGTGCCAGCAGCTCGACAGGGGGTTGGGGCTACACCTTC. Translated: CASSSTGGWGYTF.